Below, 2 T cell receptor beta chains from the same sample are listed, as sequenced in a study of CD4 T cells in relation to SARS-CoV-2 and coronaviruses. Unexposed donor CD4+ T cells date from 2011-2018, before the COVID-19 pandemic. After roughly ten days of culture, CD4+ T cells were isolated. Only in-frame clones appear in the TCRdb table, and some are missing; sequencing was by immunoSEQ multiplex PCR. The sample carries under 25,000 clones, 78% recorded once. Their cognate antigens are unknown. Sequenced material: CD4+ T cells from PBMCs, cultured in vitro. Receptor source: a human donor in good health.

This chain joins TRBV2 and TRBJ1-2; D might be TRBD1 (6 bases). V was cut by 8 bases and J by 3 bases, with 13 bases left in between. The germline V gene encodes CDR1 SNHLY and CDR2 FYNNEI. The CDR3 covers 13 residues. CDR3 sequence reads: CASVAGADYGYTF. The DNA of the CDR3 is TGTGCCAGCGTGGCAGGGGCGGACTATGGCTACACCTTC. Full variable domain (rest looked up from reference TRBV2 and TRBJ1-2): EPEVTQTPSHQVTQMGQEVILRCVPISNHLYFYWYRQILGQKVEFLVSFYNNEISEKSEIFDDQFSVERPDGSNFTLKIRSTKLEDSAMYFCASVAGADYGYTFGSGTRLTVV.

In DNA, the CDR3 is TGTGCCAGCAGCTTAAGAGCGGGACTCTCCTACGAGCAGTACTTC. The encoded protein is CASSLRAGLSYEQYF. The chain links TRBV7-3 to TRBJ2-7, with 7 bases aligning to TRBD2. V lost 1 base to trimming and J lost 0 bases; unmatched junction nucleotides: 3. This CDR3 contains 15 residues. Germline CDR1 and CDR2: SGHTA and FQGTGA.